This T cell receptor (beta chain) was recovered during a study of blood T cells in healthy people across ages. The germline V gene has CDR1 MNHEY and CDR2 SVGAGI. With 1 base removed from V and 3 bases from J, the gap between germline ends came to 9 bases. This CDR3 is 14 amino acids long. Per sample, a minimum of 6.5 million PBMCs were isolated. Extracted total RNA amounted to at least 6 micrograms for each sample. Study-wide results and caveats: Getting older went along with TCR beta diversity per million T cells dropping roughly linearly.

This clonotype occurred many times. The antigen remains undetermined. Together with a sample-barcoded 5' primer, a J-beta primer mix was included in a second PCR lasting about 7 to 11 cycles. TCRdb re-called the 5' RACE reads through MiXCR, storing one row per CDR3 protein. The sample records hundreds of thousands of distinct CDR3 sequences, roughly 32% being singletons. The source of this sequence is an elderly woman in good health. Sequenced: blood. The chain has TRBV6-5 and TRBJ1-2; D is perhaps TRBD1 (5 bases). CDR3 in amino acids: CASSYFGGDYGYTF. CDR3 coding DNA: TGTGCCAGCAGTTACTTTGGGGGGGACTATGGCTACACCTTC.